This T cell receptor (beta chain) was identified during a study of T cell responses to AZD1222 COVID-19 vaccine. Whole-study results and caveats: With dominance at 160-218 and 743-854, vaccine-associated CD4 TCRs spanned spike.

In germline, CDR1 is LGHDT, CDR2 YNNKEL (reference sequence). Between the trimmed V and J ends, which lost 1 base and 3 bases, there was a span of 12 bases. The CDR3 length is 15 residues. For this clone: The antigen is unknown.

Data came from immunoSEQ multiplex PCR; TCRdb stores just in-frame clones and leaves some out. The top ten hold 1.5% to 2% of the sample, which has roughly 130,000 clones, approximately 83% seen once. This sample comprised peripheral blood, obtained on day 0 of AZD1222 vaccination. The clonotype comes from an adult in good health. The chain has TRBV3-1 (or the pseudogene TRBV3-2) and TRBJ1-2; D unresolved. CDR3 sequence: CASSQAPRRDYGYTF. The CDR3 bases are TGTGCCAGCAGCCAAGCGCCCAGGAGGGACTATGGCTACACCTTC.